The 28 T cell receptor beta chains reported below all come from one sample, sequenced in a study of T cell responses to AZD1222 COVID-19 vaccine. The data were produced by immunoSEQ multiplex PCR, yet TCRdb's version contains in-frame clones alone and is incomplete. The sample has 150,000 to 200,000 clones; just over 90% are singletons. The specimen comprised peripheral blood, sampled 28 days after the second AZD1222 dose. The receptor source for this set is an adult who received the AZD1222 COVID-19 vaccine.

This chain connects TRBV4-2 to TRBJ1-6; 7 bases are a match to TRBD1. Germline trimming cut 1 base from V and 6 bases from J; bases unmatched to any gene: 3. The germline gives CDR1 LGHNA, CDR2 YNFKEQ. This CDR3 comprises 15 residues. The CDR3 spells CASSQVDRANSPLHF. CDR3 DNA sequence: TGTGCCAGCAGCCAAGTAGACAGGGCTAATTCACCCCTCCACTTT.

The rearrangement uses TRBV6-5 and TRBJ2-7; 10 positions match TRBD1. Germline V gene data show CDR1 as MNHEY and CDR2 as SVGAGI. After removal of 5 bases from V and 9 bases from J, the junction contained 10 bases not matched to a gene. CDR3 length: 14 amino acids. The CDR3 loop is CASSLRQGAEMQYF. CDR3 nucleotide sequence: TGTGCCAGCAGTCTCCGACAGGGGGCAGAAATGCAGTACTTC.

CDR3 loop: CASSPNQPQHF. For the CDR3, the DNA is TGCGCCAGCAGCCCCAATCAGCCCCAGCATTTT. The V and J genes are TRBV5-1 and TRBJ1-5; D remains ambiguous. V was cut by 4 bases and J by 3 bases, with 2 bases left in between. Germline CDR1 is SGHRS and CDR2 is YFSETQ. The CDR3 sequence is 11 residues long.

The chain carries TRBV7-9 and TRBJ2-5; 10 bases align to TRBD2. CDR1 SEHNR and CDR2 FQNEAQ come from the germline V gene (reference sequence). The CDR3 loop spans 15 amino acids. V gave up 4 bases and J gave up 5 bases; unmatched junction bases: 7. The CDR3 loop reads CASSSDSGGAETQYF. The DNA for the CDR3 is TGTGCCAGCAGCTCCGACAGCGGGGGGGCGGAGACCCAGTACTTC.

The chain has TRBV7-2 and TRBJ1-2; D call uncertain. Germline CDR1 reads SGHTA; CDR2 reads FQGNSA. Trimming cost V 1 base and J 4 bases, with 10 bases left between them. This CDR3 is 14 amino acids long. The CDR3 coding sequence is TGTGCCAGCAGCTTAGTCGGCAGATTCTATGGCTACACCTTC. Its translation is CASSLVGRFYGYTF.

The chain recombines TRBV4-1 with TRBJ2-1; the match to TRBD2 covers 10 bases. J was trimmed by 7 bases and V by 8 bases; bases with no gene match: 17. CDR1 MGHRA and CDR2 YSYEKL come from the germline V gene. The CDR3 is made up of 17 amino acids. CDR3 bases: TGCGCCAGCCGCTCATTATCTCTAGCGGGAGTTATGAATGAGCAGTTCTTC. This codes for CASRSLSLAGVMNEQFF.

J is TRBJ2-2 and V is TRBV13; possibly TRBD1 or TRBD2 for D (5 bases each). The CDR3 length is 18 residues. The V end lost 4 bases, the J end lost 1 base, and 19 bases lay between the germline ends. Germline assignment: CDR1 PRHDT and CDR2 FYEKMQ (reference sequence). CDR3 in DNA: TGTGCCAGCAGCTCAGGGCAGGAGGTTGGCCTGAACACCGGGGAGCTGTTTTTT. Residues: CASSSGQEVGLNTGELFF. Looking up the rest from reference TRBV13 and TRBJ2-2 gives the full variable domain: AAGVIQSPRHLIKEKRETATLKCYPIPRHDTVYWYQQGPGQDPQFLISFYEKMQSDKGSIPDRFSAQQFSDYHSELNMSSLELGDSALYFCASSSGQEVGLNTGELFFGEGSRLTVL.

The chain is built from TRBV18 and TRBJ2-2; D is unresolved. Germline CDR1 KGHSH, CDR2 LQKENI. The CDR3 sequence is 14 residues long. V was cut by 6 bases and J by 0 bases, with 8 bases left in between. CDR3 protein: CASSLNTNTGELFF. The DNA for the CDR3 is TGTGCCAGCTCTCTGAACACGAACACCGGGGAGCTGTTTTTT. Full variable domain (remainder filled in from reference TRBV18 and TRBJ2-2): NAGVMQNPRHLVRRRGQEARLRCSPMKGHSHVYWYRQLPEEGLKFMVYLQKENIIDESGMPKERFSAEFPKEGPSILRIQQVVRGDSAAYFCASSLNTNTGELFFGEGSRLTVL.

The chain is built from TRBV2 and TRBJ2-2, with D tentatively TRBD1 or TRBD2 (5 bases each). The CDR3 consists of 15 residues. Germline assignment: CDR1 SNHLY and CDR2 FYNNEI. V was clipped by 5 bases and J by 1 base, with 11 bases between them. The CDR3 loop is CASSPRDGNTGELFF. The CDR3 DNA is TGTGCCAGCAGTCCCCGGGACGGGAACACCGGGGAGCTGTTTTTT.

The chain recombines TRBV5-4 with TRBJ1-1; tentative D call: TRBD1 (6 bases). The V end lost 2 bases, the J end lost 8 bases, and 16 bases lay between the germline ends. This CDR3 has 14 amino acids. Germline CDR1 is SGHNT and CDR2 is YYREEE (reference sequence). CDR3 nucleotides: TGTGCCAGCAGCTTTGATAACAGGGCAACCGAAGCTTTCTTT. This encodes CASSFDNRATEAFF.

The V call is TRBV29-1, the J call TRBJ1-3; D ambiguous. The CDR3 runs 13 residues. Germline V CDR1 and CDR2: SQVTM, ANQGSEA. Trimming shortened V by 5 bases and J by 0 bases, and 8 bases separated the two germline ends. The CDR3 bases are TGCAGCGTTCTAGGAATCTCTGGAAACACCATATATTTT. Translated: CSVLGISGNTIYF.

The chain combines TRBV7-6 with TRBJ1-4; TRBD1 is a possible D gene (6 bases). The CDR3 has 16 amino acids. The germline V gene has CDR1 SGHVS and CDR2 FNYEAQ. V was cut by 2 bases and J by 3 bases, with 13 bases left in between. The CDR3 coding sequence is TGTGCCAGCAGCTTATACGGGGGCTTAGCTAATGAAAAACTGTTTTTT. This sequence encodes CASSLYGGLANEKLFF.

The chain has TRBV27 and TRBJ2-1; tentative D call: TRBD1 (6 bases). Germline values: CDR1 MNHEY, CDR2 SMNVEV (reference sequence). V was shortened by 5 bases and J by 4 bases, with 15 bases between the two germline ends. The CDR3 loop spans 15 amino acids. The CDR3 loop reads CASSVPGQVYNEQFF. The CDR3 DNA reads TGTGCCAGCAGTGTACCGGGACAAGTATACAATGAGCAGTTCTTC.

The table lists this clone with a count of one. J is TRBJ2-6 and V is TRBV30; possibly TRBD1 for D (6 bases). The germline gives CDR1 GTSNPN, CDR2 SVGIG (reference sequence). Trimming cost V 0 bases and J 3 bases, with 15 bases left between them. The CDR3 is 17 amino acids. The CDR3 sequence: CAWSVWGQGGGANVLTF. The DNA for the CDR3 is TGTGCCTGGAGTGTATGGGGGCAGGGTGGTGGGGCCAACGTCCTGACTTTC. Full variable domain (missing parts from reference TRBV30 and TRBJ2-6): SQTIHQWPATLVQPVGSPLSLECTVEGTSNPNLYWYRQAAGRGLQLLFYSVGIGQISSEVPQNLSASRPQDRQFILSSKKLLLSDSGFYLCAWSVWGQGGGANVLTFGAGSRLTVL.

The V call is TRBV5-1, the J call TRBJ2-3; D call uncertain. The CDR3 extends over 14 amino acids. CDR1 and CDR2 (germline): SGHRS, YFSETQ. V gave up 0 bases and J gave up 5 bases, with 10 bases separating them. CDR3 sequence (DNA): TGCGCCAGCAGCTTGGGACCACTCGGAGATACGCAGTATTTT. Translating it yields CASSLGPLGDTQYF.

The chain uses TRBV25-1 and TRBJ1-1, with D perhaps matching TRBD1 (5 bases). CDR1 is MGHDK, CDR2 SYGVNS, per germline. The CDR3 is made up of 13 amino acids. Deletions cut 6 bases from V and 5 bases from J, with 13 bases between. The CDR3 coding sequence is TGTGCCAGCAGCTGGGGGGGGTCGACTGAAGCTTTCTTT. It translates to CASSWGGSTEAFF.

The CDR3 DNA follows: TGTGCCAGCAGCGGGTACAGGGAGACCGGGGAGCTGTTTTTT. It translates to CASSGYRETGELFF. This sequence joins TRBV7-9 and TRBJ2-2, with D perhaps matching TRBD1 (6 bases). Germline lookup yields CDR1 SEHNR and CDR2 FQNEAQ (reference sequence). Between the trimmed V and J ends, which lost 5 bases and 5 bases, there was a span of 12 bases. The CDR3 length is 14 residues. Full variable domain (missing parts from reference TRBV7-9 and TRBJ2-2): DTGVSQNPRHKITKRGQNVTFRCDPISEHNRLYWYRQTLGQGPEFLTYFQNEAQLEKSRLLSDRFSAERPKGSFSTLEIQRTEQGDSAMYLCASSGYRETGELFFGEGSRLTVL.

The V and J genes are TRBV5-4 and TRBJ1-2, with D possibly TRBD1 on 5 matching bases. CDR1 is SGHNT and CDR2 is YYREEE in the germline V gene (reference sequence). V lost 0 bases to trimming and J lost 5 bases, with 14 bases between them. CDR3 size: 15 residues. CDR3 nucleotide sequence: TGTGCCAGCAGCTTGGCCCTGGGGGGGGTTTATGGCTACACCTTC. Amino acid sequence: CASSLALGGVYGYTF.

The genes are TRBV5-1 and TRBJ2-7; TRBD2 aligns across 10 bases. Germline V gene lookup returns CDR1 SGHRS and CDR2 YFSETQ. V lost 7 bases and J lost 3; bases outside the gene matches: 10. This CDR3 has 15 amino acids. CDR3 loop: CASRLAGYQHYEQYF. Here the CDR3 DNA reads TGCGCCAGCCGACTAGCGGGTTACCAACACTACGAGCAGTACTTC.

V and J are TRBV11-2 and TRBJ2-3; 9 positions match TRBD1. V shed 2 bases, J shed 4 bases, and the junction held 7 bases outside the gene matches. Germline V CDR1 and CDR2: SGHAT, FQNNGV. The CDR3 has 16 residues. The CDR3 loop is CASSLPGQGRADTQYF. CDR3 nucleotides: TGTGCCAGCAGCTTACCGGGACAGGGTCGTGCAGATACGCAGTATTTT.

The chain has TRBV9 and TRBJ1-5; 9 nucleotides match TRBD1. V dropped 4 bases and J dropped 6; count of bases not matched to a gene: 8. Germline V gene data show CDR1 as SGDLS and CDR2 as YYNGEE. The CDR3 spans 15 residues. The CDR3 DNA follows: TGTGCCAGCAGCCCTACAGGGGGCAGCGGTCAGCCCCAGCATTTT. Amino acids: CASSPTGGSGQPQHF.

The genes are TRBV6-1 and TRBJ1-1; D is possibly TRBD1 (5 bases). The CDR3 has 13 residues. The ends were cut back, 2 bases at V and 4 bases at J, with 8 bases in the middle. Germline CDR1 and CDR2: MNHNS and SASEGT. The CDR3 DNA reads as TGTGCCAGCAGTGAATGGGGGGTCACTGAAGCTTTCTTT. Translated, it gives CASSEWGVTEAFF.

Concerning this clone: The same CDR3 can be traced to other DNA sequences in this sample. This chain links TRBV11-2 with TRBJ1-4; possibly TRBD1 for D (6 bases). Germline V CDR1 and CDR2: SGHAT, FQNNGV. The CDR3 length is 14 residues. Trimming left V 5 bases short and J 4 bases short, with 11 bases between. CDR3: CASSRGQLNEKLFF. CDR3 DNA: TGTGCCAGCAGCCGTGGACAGCTTAATGAAAAACTGTTTTTT. The full variable domain, rest sourced from reference TRBV11-2 and TRBJ1-4, is EAGVAQSPRYKIIEKRQSVAFWCNPISGHATLYWYQQILGQGPKLLIQFQNNGVVDDSQLPKDRFSAERLKGVDSTLKIQPAKLEDSAVYLCASSRGQLNEKLFFGSGTQLSVL.

The chain has TRBV21-1 and TRBJ2-4; the table's TRBD1 call for D was not verified on the DNA. The DNA end is a closer match to TRBJ2-5, so the J assignment may be wrong. TRBV21-1 is a pseudogene segment. The CDR3 extends over 11 amino acids. The CDR3 protein is CASSSRQTQYF. DNA for the CDR3: TGTGCCAGCAGCAGCCGACAGACCCAGTACTTC.

The chain links TRBV5-6 to TRBJ1-1, with 9 bases matching TRBD1. The length of the CDR3 is 14 residues. Germline V lookup: CDR1 SGHDT, CDR2 YYEEEE. V lost 5 bases, J lost 7 bases, and 9 bases stayed unmatched. The CDR3 sequence: CASSRAGTGNEAFF. The CDR3 bases are TGTGCCAGCAGTCGGGCCGGGACAGGGAATGAAGCTTTCTTT.

The V gene is TRBV19, the J gene TRBJ1-1; D is undetermined. The CDR3 contains 13 residues. Trimming pared 7 bases from V and 3 bases from J, leaving 12 bases between. Germline V gene lookup returns CDR1 LNHDA and CDR2 SQIVND (reference sequence). Here the CDR3 DNA reads TGTGCCAGTACTCCCGGGTGGTACACTGAAGCTTTCTTT. Protein: CASTPGWYTEAFF.

J is TRBJ1-2 and V is TRBV4-1, with TRBD1 matching over 8 bases. The CDR3 totals 15 residues. Trimming took 0 bases from V and 4 from J; bases not matched to a gene: 4. The V gene's germline CDR1 is MGHRA and CDR2 YSYEKL. The CDR3 region is CASSQEQGAGYGYTF. The CDR3, as DNA: TGCGCCAGCAGCCAAGAGCAGGGGGCCGGCTATGGCTACACCTTC.

This clone turned up a few times. The rearrangement links TRBV12-3 or TRBV12-4 to TRBJ1-1, with D perhaps matching TRBD1 (5 bases). The CDR3 consists of 12 residues. V shed 6 bases and J shed 7 bases, with 12 bases lying between them. CDR3 nucleotide sequence: TGTGCCAGCAGATTCTGGGACGGTGAAGCTTTCTTT. It translates to CASRFWDGEAFF.